This T cell receptor beta chain stems from a study of T cells in Graves' hyperthyroidism and ophthalmopathy. Findings and limits, study-wide: Most clonotypes expanded in the thyroid (above 0.001) were also present in blood.

This clonotype was seen many times. What it binds is not known. The PBMCs were taken from about 9.7 ml of fresh peripheral blood. V lost 2 bases to trimming and J lost 5 bases, with 13 bases between them. The CDR3 runs 14 residues. Germline lookup yields CDR1 MNHEY and CDR2 SMNVEV (reference sequence). Amplified TCR beta CDR3 regions derived from RNA transcripts. The HTBI primer set was used in a first-round RT-PCR of the TCR CDR3. TCRdb re-called the multiplex PCR reads through MiXCR, storing one row per CDR3 protein. The sample carries some 360,000 distinct CDR3 sequences, around a sixth recorded once.

The sequenced sample was blood. The sequence derives from a woman aged 40 to 50 with Graves' ophthalmopathy. The chain is built from TRBV27 and TRBJ2-7; maybe TRBD2 (6 bases). The CDR3 reads CASSLLGSVDEQYF. The CDR3 DNA sequence: TGTGCCAGCAGTTTACTCGGGAGTGTCGACGAGCAGTACTTC.